A single sample is the source of the 26 T cell receptor beta chains below, sequenced in a study of T cells after yellow fever vaccination (dated by TCRdb to between 2018 and 2020). The protocol used for the library was 5' RACE. TCRdb lists the instrument as Illumina HiSeq 2500. Using fastp trimming at Q25 and MiXCR clonotype assembly, TCRdb reanalyzed the public sequencing data and kept in-frame beta chains. All rows with the same CDR3 protein become a single entry with the most common DNA and genes. Here the sample has hundreds of thousands of distinct CDR3 sequences; roughly 12% occur a single time. The ten largest clones represent around 15% of the sample. The treatment or condition label for this specimen denotes: live attenuated yellow fever vaccine strain. Sequences were derived from PBMCs, sampled on the day of the yellow fever booster vaccination. The receptors derive from a man aged 30 to 45 who received the YFV17D yellow fever vaccine.

This clonotype was observed a handful of times. The chain couples TRBV5-4 to TRBJ2-1; no reliable D call. The germline gives CDR1 SGHNT, CDR2 YYREEE (reference sequence). The V end lost 4 bases, the J end lost 3 bases, and 14 bases lay between the germline ends. CDR3 length equals 15 residues. The CDR3 protein is CASSLIMAGYNEQFF. The DNA for the CDR3 is TGTGCCAGCAGCCTGATTATGGCCGGCTACAATGAGCAGTTCTTC.

This chain links TRBV14 with TRBJ2-7; no firm D call. CDR3 length equals 11 residues. Germline values: CDR1 SGHDN, CDR2 FVKESK. V lost 0 bases and J lost 9, with 6 bases in between. The CDR3 loop is CASSQESVQYF. The CDR3 DNA is TGTGCCAGCAGCCAAGAGAGTGTGCAGTACTTC.

The V gene is TRBV4-1, the J gene TRBJ2-7, with D perhaps matching TRBD2 (5 bases). Trimming stripped 2 bases from V and 1 base from J, with 12 bases between. The CDR3 is 15 residues long. The germline V gene has CDR1 MGHRA and CDR2 YSYEKL. CDR3 in amino acids: CASSQTWTASYEQYF. CDR3 DNA: TGCGCCAGCAGCCAAACCTGGACTGCTTCCTACGAGCAGTACTTC.

The chain is built from TRBV5-1 and TRBJ1-2, with a possible D match to TRBD1 (5 bases). The length of the CDR3 is 15 residues. Looked up from germline, CDR1 is SGHRS and CDR2 is YFSETQ. V lost 3 bases, J lost 0 bases, and 12 bases lay in between. Here the CDR3 DNA reads TGCGCCAGCAGCTCCGACAGAGCAGCTAACTATGGCTACACCTTC. As protein: CASSSDRAANYGYTF.

This clonotype has a handful of counts. The chain has TRBV7-8 and TRBJ1-4; D ambiguous. Germline V lookup: CDR1 SGHVS, CDR2 FQNEAQ. This CDR3 region has 15 residues. V lost 2 bases to trimming and J lost 6 bases, with 13 bases between them. This CDR3 is CASSLLLKKDEKLFF. For the CDR3, the DNA is TGTGCCAGCAGCTTATTGCTCAAGAAGGATGAAAAACTGTTTTTT.

The chain uses TRBV12-3 or TRBV12-4 and TRBJ2-1; TRBD2 is a possible D gene (5 bases). The CDR3 sequence is 12 residues long. Trimming stripped 6 bases from V and 9 bases from J, with 12 bases between. The CDR3 protein is CASRIRGTEQFF. CDR3 sequence (DNA): TGTGCCAGCAGGATCCGGGGAACTGAGCAGTTCTTC.

The V gene is TRBV20-1, the J gene TRBJ2-5; 8 bases are shared with TRBD1. The CDR3 contains 14 residues. CDR1 is DFQATT and CDR2 is SNEGSKA in the germline V gene (reference sequence). V lost 5 bases, J lost 2 bases, and 7 bases stayed unmatched. The CDR3 DNA follows: TGCAGTGCTGCCTACCACAGGGGGCAAGAGACCCAGTACTTC. This gives the protein CSAAYHRGQETQYF.

The rearrangement uses TRBV20-1 and TRBJ2-3, with TRBD2 matching 9 bases. The V segment lost 0 bases and the J segment 4 bases; nucleotides outside the gene matches: 14. CDR1 and CDR2 from the germline V gene are DFQATT and SNEGSKA (reference sequence). The CDR3 spans 18 residues. The CDR3 loop reads CSAREVLASGMWADTQYF. The CDR3 bases are TGCAGTGCTAGAGAGGTTCTGGCTAGCGGGATGTGGGCAGATACGCAGTATTTT.

This clonotype was observed a few times. The V call is TRBV4-2, the J call TRBJ2-5; maybe TRBD2 (5 bases). V lost 1 base to trimming and J lost 5 bases, with 17 bases between them. Germline V gene lookup returns CDR1 LGHNA and CDR2 YNFKEQ. The CDR3 runs to 16 residues. CDR3 nucleotide sequence: TGTGCCAGCAGCCAAGTGCCTCATGAGGGTGGGGAGACCCAGTACTTC. Its translation: CASSQVPHEGGETQYF.

The V gene is TRBV21-1, the J gene TRBJ2-2; the table's D call, TRBD2, has no DNA check behind it. TRBV21-1 corresponds to a pseudogene. The CDR3 extends over 17 amino acids. This chain's CDR3 is CASSKVLWTFNTGELFF. DNA for the CDR3: TGTGCCAGCAGCAAGGTCCTGTGGACTTTTAACACCGGGGAGCTGTTTTTT.

This clonotype was counted ten times or more. This chain links TRBV24-1 with TRBJ2-1, with TRBD1 as a possible D gene (6 bases). V lost 2 bases and J lost 5, with 6 bases in between. Germline lookup yields CDR1 KGHDR and CDR2 SFDVKD. The CDR3 extends over 13 amino acids. CDR3 in DNA: TGTGCCACCAGTGATTGGACAGACAATGAGCAGTTCTTC. Translation: CATSDWTDNEQFF.

This clonotype was recorded at least ten times. The chain has TRBV20-1 and TRBJ2-4, with 10 bases fitting TRBD1. CDR1 and CDR2 from the germline V gene are DFQATT and SNEGSKA (reference sequence). With 4 bases clipped from V and 8 bases from J, the junction kept 14 bases outside the gene matches. The CDR3 extends over 16 amino acids. CDR3 sequence reads: CSATPGQGDVVHIQYF. The CDR3 DNA is TGCAGTGCTACCCCAGGACAGGGGGATGTAGTGCACATTCAGTACTTC.

The genes are TRBV7-9 and TRBJ1-1; 7 positions match TRBD1. The CDR3 contains 13 residues. From germline, CDR1 is SEHNR and CDR2 FQNEAQ (reference sequence). Germline trimming cut 5 bases from V and 5 bases from J; bases unmatched to any gene: 5. Here the CDR3 DNA reads TGTGCCAGCAGCGAACAGGGGTGGACTGAAGCTTTCTTT. The encoded protein is CASSEQGWTEAFF.

The V gene is TRBV7-2, the J gene TRBJ1-1, with D hard to call. Trimming left V 3 bases short and J 0 bases short, with 8 bases between. This CDR3 spans 14 amino acids. The germline gives CDR1 SGHTA, CDR2 FQGNSA. The CDR3 sequence is CASSLQFMNTEAFF. The DNA for the CDR3 is TGTGCCAGCAGCTTGCAGTTTATGAACACTGAAGCTTTCTTT.

In this sample, this clonotype turned up many times. The chain carries TRBV7-3 and TRBJ2-1; possibly TRBD1 or TRBD2 for D (6 bases each). The CDR3 consists of 16 residues. V dropped 5 bases and J dropped 5 bases, with 19 bases sitting between them. Germline CDR1 and CDR2: SGHTA and FQGTGA. CDR3 loop: CASSDGGATGNNEQFF. As DNA, the CDR3 is TGTGCCAGCAGCGACGGCGGGGCTACAGGGAACAATGAGCAGTTCTTC. The full variable domain, in which reference TRBV7-3 and TRBJ2-1 provide the parts outside the CDR3, is GAGVSQTPSNKVTEKGKYVELRCDPISGHTALYWYRQSLGQGPEFLIYFQGTGAADDSGLPNDRFFAVRPEGSVSTLKIQRTERGDSAVYLCASSDGGATGNNEQFFGPGTRLTVL.

This clonotype was detected ten times or more. This rearrangement joins TRBV18 to TRBJ2-7; a possible D gene is TRBD2 (5 bases). The V end was cut by 9 bases, the J end by 6 bases, with 18 bases between. This CDR3 has 13 amino acids. Per germline, CDR1 KGHSH and CDR2 LQKENI. CDR3 amino acids: CASSGIDPSEQYF. The CDR3 DNA reads TGTGCCAGTTCGGGAATCGACCCCTCCGAGCAGTACTTC.

This clonotype was recorded only once. V is TRBV23-1 and J is TRBJ2-4; D perhaps matches TRBD2 (5 bases). TRBV23-1 is known as an ORF, though its function is uncertain. The V and J ends lost 5 bases and 1 base respectively, with 9 bases between them. CDR3 length: 14 residues. The CDR3 nucleotides read TGCGCCAGCAGTTGGGAGCTCGCCAAAAACATTCAGTACTTC. Translated: CASSWELAKNIQYF.

This clonotype occurred many times. The CDR3 is CASSLARAGRKETQYF. The CDR3 DNA reads TGTGCCAGCAGCTTAGCGCGGGCAGGGAGAAAGGAGACCCAGTACTTC. V is TRBV7-8 and J is TRBJ2-5; D is perhaps TRBD1 or TRBD2 (5 bases each). The CDR3 is 16 residues long. CDR1 SGHVS and CDR2 FQNEAQ come from the germline V gene. V was trimmed by 0 bases and J by 5 bases, leaving 16 bases between them.

The V and J genes are TRBV29-1 and TRBJ2-7; D remains ambiguous. Trimming removed 6 bases at V and 2 bases at J, with 14 bases between. The germline V gene has CDR1 SQVTM and CDR2 ANQGSEA. The CDR3 runs to 13 residues. The CDR3 DNA reads as TGCAGCGTGGTTGCCGGGCCAACCTACGAGCAGTACTTC. Translation gives CSVVAGPTYEQYF.

The table lists this clonotype with a few counts. The rearrangement uses TRBV19 and TRBJ2-3; 10 nucleotides agree with TRBD2. This CDR3 is built from 21 residues. Germline V gene data show CDR1 as LNHDA and CDR2 as SQIVND (reference sequence). Trimming at V came to 7 bases and at J to 6 bases, leaving 28 bases not matched to a gene. In DNA, the CDR3 is TGTGCCAGTAAAGACAGGACAGTTCATAGCGGGAGGTCCCCGCAGGAGGATACGCAGTATTTT. This translates into CASKDRTVHSGRSPQEDTQYF. Complete variable domain (other parts from reference TRBV19 and TRBJ2-3): DGGITQSPKYLFRKEGQNVTLSCEQNLNHDAMYWYRQDPGQGLRLIYYSQIVNDFQKGDIAEGYSVSREKKESFPLTVTSAQKNPTAFYLCASKDRTVHSGRSPQEDTQYFGPGTRLTVL.

This clonotype has just a few counts. V and J are TRBV4-1 and TRBJ1-5, with D unresolved. The CDR3 is 14 amino acids. Trimming removed 0 bases from V and 7 bases from J, with 10 bases in between. CDR1 and CDR2 (germline): MGHRA, YSYEKL. The chain's CDR3 is CASSQERGGQPQHF. For the CDR3, the DNA is TGCGCCAGCAGCCAAGAAAGAGGAGGACAGCCCCAGCATTTT.

This clonotype has only a few counts. The rearrangement links TRBV15 to TRBJ2-7; no clear D gene. The CDR3 is made up of 14 amino acids. V lost 0 bases and J lost 0, with 6 bases in between. The germline V gene has CDR1 LNHNV and CDR2 YYDKDF (reference sequence). DNA of the CDR3: TGTGCCACCAGCAGAGACCACAGCTCCTACGAGCAGTACTTC. This encodes CATSRDHSSYEQYF.

The chain has TRBV7-2 and TRBJ2-7; 10 bases match TRBD1. CDR1 and CDR2 (germline): SGHTA, FQGNSA. J lost 6 bases, V lost 5 bases, and 7 bases had no gene match. CDR3 size: 14 residues. CDR3 residues: CASSPTGTGVEQYF. CDR3 bases: TGTGCCAGCAGCCCAACCGGGACAGGGGTCGAGCAGTACTTC.

This clonotype was recorded at least ten times. The rearrangement joins TRBV7-2 to TRBJ2-1, with 7 bases aligning to TRBD1. The V and J ends lost 1 base and 16 bases, in that order; junction bases with no gene match: 13. Germline CDR1 is SGHTA and CDR2 is FQGNSA. The CDR3 contains 14 residues. The CDR3 reads CASSLGPGGEVTFF. The DNA for the CDR3 is TGTGCCAGCAGCTTAGGCCCAGGGGGAGAGGTAACCTTCTTC.

The V call is TRBV12-3 or TRBV12-4, the J call TRBJ1-3, with D maybe TRBD1 (6 bases). Trimming took off 6 bases at V and 2 bases at J, with 14 bases between the two ends. This CDR3 contains 15 residues. The chain's CDR3 is CASSSLHRAGNTIYF. The CDR3, as DNA: TGTGCCAGCAGCTCCTTACACAGGGCTGGAAACACCATATATTTT.

This clonotype was counted a few times. V and J are TRBV29-1 and TRBJ2-1, with D perhaps assigned TRBD1 or TRBD2 (6 bases each). Germline V gene lookup returns CDR1 SQVTM and CDR2 ANQGSEA. Deletions cut 3 bases from V and 9 bases from J, with 18 bases between. This CDR3 has 14 residues. The CDR3 sequence is CSVDGGGMSAEQFF. The DNA for the CDR3 is TGCAGCGTTGACGGGGGCGGGATGAGCGCTGAGCAGTTCTTC.